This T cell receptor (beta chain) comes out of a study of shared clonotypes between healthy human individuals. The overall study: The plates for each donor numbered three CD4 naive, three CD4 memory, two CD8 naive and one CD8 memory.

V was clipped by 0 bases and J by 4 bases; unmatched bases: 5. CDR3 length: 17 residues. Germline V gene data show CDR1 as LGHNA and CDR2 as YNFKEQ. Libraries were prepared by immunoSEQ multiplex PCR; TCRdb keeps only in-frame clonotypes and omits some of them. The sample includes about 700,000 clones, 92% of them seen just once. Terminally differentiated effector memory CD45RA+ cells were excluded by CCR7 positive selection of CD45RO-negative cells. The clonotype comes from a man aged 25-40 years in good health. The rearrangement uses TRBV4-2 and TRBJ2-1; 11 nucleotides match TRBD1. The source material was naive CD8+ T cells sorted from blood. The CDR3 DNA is TGTGCCAGCAGCCAAGAGGTGGGGACAGGGGGTTACAATGAGCAGTTCTTC. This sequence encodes CASSQEVGTGGYNEQFF.